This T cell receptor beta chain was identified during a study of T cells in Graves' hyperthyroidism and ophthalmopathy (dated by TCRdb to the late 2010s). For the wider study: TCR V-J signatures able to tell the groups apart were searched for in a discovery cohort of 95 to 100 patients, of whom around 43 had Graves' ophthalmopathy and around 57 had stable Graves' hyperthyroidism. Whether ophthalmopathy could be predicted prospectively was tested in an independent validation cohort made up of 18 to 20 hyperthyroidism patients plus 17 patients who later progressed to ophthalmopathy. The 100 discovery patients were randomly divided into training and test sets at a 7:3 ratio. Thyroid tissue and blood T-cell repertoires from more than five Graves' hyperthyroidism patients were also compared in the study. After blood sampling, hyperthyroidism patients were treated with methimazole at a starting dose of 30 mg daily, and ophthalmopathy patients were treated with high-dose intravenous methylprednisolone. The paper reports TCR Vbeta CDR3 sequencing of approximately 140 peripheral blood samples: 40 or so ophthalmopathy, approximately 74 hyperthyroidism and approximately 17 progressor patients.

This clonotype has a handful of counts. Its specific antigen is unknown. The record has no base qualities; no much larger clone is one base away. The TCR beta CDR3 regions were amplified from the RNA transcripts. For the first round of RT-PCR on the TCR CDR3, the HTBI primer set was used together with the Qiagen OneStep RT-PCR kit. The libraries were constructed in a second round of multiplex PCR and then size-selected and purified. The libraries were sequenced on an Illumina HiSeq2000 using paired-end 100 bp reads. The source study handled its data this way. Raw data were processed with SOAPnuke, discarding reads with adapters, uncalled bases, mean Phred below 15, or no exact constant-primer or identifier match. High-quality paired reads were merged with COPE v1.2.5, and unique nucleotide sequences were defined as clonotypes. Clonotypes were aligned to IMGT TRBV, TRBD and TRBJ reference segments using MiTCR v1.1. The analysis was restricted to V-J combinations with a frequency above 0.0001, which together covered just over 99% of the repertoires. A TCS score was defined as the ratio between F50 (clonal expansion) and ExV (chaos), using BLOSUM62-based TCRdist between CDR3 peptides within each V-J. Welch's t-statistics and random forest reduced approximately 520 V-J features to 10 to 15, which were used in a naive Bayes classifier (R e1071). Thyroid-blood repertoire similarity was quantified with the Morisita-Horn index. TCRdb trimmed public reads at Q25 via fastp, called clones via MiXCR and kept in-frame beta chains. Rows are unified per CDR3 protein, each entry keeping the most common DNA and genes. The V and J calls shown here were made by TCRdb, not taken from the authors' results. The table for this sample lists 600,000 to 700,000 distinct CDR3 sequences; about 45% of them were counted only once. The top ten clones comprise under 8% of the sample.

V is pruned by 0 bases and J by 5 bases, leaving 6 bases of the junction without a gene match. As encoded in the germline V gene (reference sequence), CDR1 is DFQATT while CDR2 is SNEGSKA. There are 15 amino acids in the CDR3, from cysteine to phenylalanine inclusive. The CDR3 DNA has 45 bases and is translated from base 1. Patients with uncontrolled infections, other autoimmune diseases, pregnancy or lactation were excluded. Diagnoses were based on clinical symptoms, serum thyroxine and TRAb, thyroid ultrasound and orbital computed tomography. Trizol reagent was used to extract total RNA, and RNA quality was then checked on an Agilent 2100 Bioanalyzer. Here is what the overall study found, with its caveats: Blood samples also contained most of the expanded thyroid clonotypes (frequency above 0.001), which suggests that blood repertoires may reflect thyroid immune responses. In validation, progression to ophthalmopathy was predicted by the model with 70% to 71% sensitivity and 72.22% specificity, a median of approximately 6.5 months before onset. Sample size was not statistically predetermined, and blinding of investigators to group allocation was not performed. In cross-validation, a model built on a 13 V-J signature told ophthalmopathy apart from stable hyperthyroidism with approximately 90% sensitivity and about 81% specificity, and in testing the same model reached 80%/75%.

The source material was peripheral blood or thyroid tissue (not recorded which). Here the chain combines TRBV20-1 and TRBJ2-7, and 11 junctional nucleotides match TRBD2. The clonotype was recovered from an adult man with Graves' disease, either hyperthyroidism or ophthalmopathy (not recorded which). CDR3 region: CSARDGAGLADEQYF. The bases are TGCAGTGCTAGAGATGGGGCGGGACTAGCGGACGAGCAGTACTTC.